This T cell receptor (beta chain) was documented in a study of shared clonotypes between healthy human individuals. Overall study findings and caveats: When naive CD4 clonotypes were compared across a few donors, about 4.9% were shared.

This CDR3 contains 12 residues. V was cut by 3 bases and J by 4 bases, with 4 bases left in between. Germline values: CDR1 MDHEN, CDR2 SYDVKM. In the naive CD8 group, cells lacked CD45RO and were positively selected for CCR7, so terminally differentiated effector memory CD45RA+ cells were left out. Within Nashville, Tennessee resided all donors, each a Caucasian adult. This clone came up once. Its antigen is currently unknown. The method was immunoSEQ multiplex PCR; TCRdb's version includes in-frame clones alone and lacks a portion of them. The sample records about 700,000 clones, about 90% being singletons.

The material sequenced was naive CD8+ T cells sorted from blood. The clonotype comes from a man aged 25 to 40 in good health. The chain couples TRBV28 to TRBJ1-5; D ambiguous. CDR3 amino acids: CASSFQNQPQHF. Written as DNA, the CDR3 is TGTGCCAGCAGTTTCCAGAATCAGCCCCAGCATTTT.